This T cell receptor (beta chain) is drawn from a study of shared clonotypes between healthy human individuals (dated by TCRdb to 2018 to 2020). Describing the broader study: The cohort comprised a couple of women and a few men aged 18 to 49 years. For each donor, CD4 naive and CD4 memory were each given three plates, CD8 naive was given two plates, and CD8 memory was given one plate. Per donor, leukapheresis produced somewhere between about 0.8 and 9 billion PBMCs. The study deeply sequenced blood TCR repertoires of about five healthy adults to estimate repertoire size and the extent of clonotype sharing between individuals. To increase sequencing depth and limit assay-specific biases, TCR repertoire library preparation and sequencing were carried out by different laboratories using diverse techniques. On the study overall, not on this receptor specifically: Pairwise subsampling indicated that sequencing depth was expected to affect the degree of clonotype sharing among donors. Only blood was sampled, and tissue TCR repertoires likely differ from those in blood. The small number of donors limited the genetic and exposure-history diversity represented. Even with the large sequencing depth, rarefaction of the sorted-subset datasets indicated that sequencing was incomplete. When several donors were compared, the shared fraction of clonotypes was around 4.6% for naive CD4, about 4% for naive CD8, 2% to 2.5% for memory CD4, and roughly 0.43% for memory CD8. Naive subsets generally had larger estimated clonotype richness than memory subsets. Compared with non-shared clonotypes, the clonotypes found in all four sorted-subset donors had higher generation probabilities.

Donors were healthy HIV-negative adults with no recently reported acute infections or vaccinations. Every donor was a Caucasian adult living in Nashville, Tennessee, USA. CD4+ T cells were enriched by magnetic negative selection; naive cells were then positively selected on CD45RA, and the negative fraction formed the memory subset. Blood was obtained by leukapheresis, after which PBMCs were separated by Ficoll-Histopaque density gradient centrifugation and cryopreserved in liquid nitrogen vapor phase. Analytical flow cytometry was used to check the purity and quantity of each magnetically sorted T cell population. Genomic DNA was isolated from each sorted fraction and quantified by UV absorbance on a Nanodrop 2000c. CDR1 and CDR2 were assigned from the germline V gene as SGHVS and FNYEAQ. Measured from the cysteine to the phenylalanine, the CDR3 is 14 residues long. Only CDR3 DNA remains: 42 bases, in frame from the first base. From V the trimming removes 4 bases and from J it removes 2 bases, while the gene matches leave 2 bases of the junction unaccounted for.

Of note for this clone: It lacks a known antigen. Base qualities are missing; no much larger clone stands one base away.

Using the deep immunoSEQ assay, multiplex PCR amplified TCR CDR3 regions from genomic DNA. Genomic DNA extracted from each cell subset was distributed evenly over all wells of several immunoSEQ 96-well plates, and each plate served as one replicate. Each replicate PCR for sorted subsets received approximately 220 ng genomic DNA, equal to tens of thousands of T cell genomes. The purified libraries were quantified using a Qubit 3.0 fluorometer, sized with a Bioanalyzer 2100, and then quantified again using the KAPA Library Quantification kit. Each immunoSEQ 96-well plate was sequenced on its own single-read 150-cycle Illumina NextSeq 550 flow cell. From the authors' description of their analysis: Because the immunoSEQ output included only junctional sequences and no quality scores, the filtering could not be the same as the filtering used for full-length reads. Sequences were annotated with PyIR, a Python wrapper for IgBLAST v1.9, and V/J genes and CDR3 were assigned using IMGT germline references. Reads were filtered out if the reads had weak V/J assignments (E-value above 1e-6), no CDR3, stop codons, out-of-frame junctions, or ambiguous translated residues. A V3J clonotype was defined by an identical inferred V gene, J gene, and CDR3 amino acid sequence. Percentage overlap between repertoires was computed as shared unique clonotypes divided by the size of the smaller repertoire. RTK rarefaction, the Chao1 estimator, and Recon v2.1 estimates of unobserved clonotypes were used to assess repertoire richness. For all TCRbeta clonotypes obtained by the gDNA method from a handful of donors, generation probabilities were computed with OLGA. The table was pulled from immuneACCESS by TCRdb, which kept in-frame rearrangements only. Such tables lose some clones; where checked, under half of the loss comes from unresolved V genes, and the rest has no known cause. V, J and clone size derive from that table, while D and trimming were established from the DNA sequence. The sample records 2,500,000 or so clones, roughly 93% of which are singletons. 0.36% of the sample goes to the ten largest clones.

In this chain, TRBV7-6 is recombined with TRBJ1-3; TRBD1 aligns with 7 central bases. This TCR was sampled from a man younger than 35 in good health. Some clones in this sample may be carry-over from other donors' samples. The sample comprised naive CD4+ T cells from PBMCs. What the cell subset or site label conveys for this sample: CD45RA+ positively selected. In nucleotides, the sequence is TGTGCCAGCAGCTCGGGACAGCCTGGAAACACCATATATTTT. Translated, this is CASSSGQPGNTIYF. The full variable domain, with segments outside the CDR3 supplied by the reference TRBV7-6 and TRBJ1-3 proteins, appears as GAGVSQSPRYKVTKRGQDVALRCDPISGHVSLYWYRQALGQGPEFLTYFNYEAQQDKSGLPNDRFSAERPEGSISTLTIQRTEQRDSAMYRCASSSGQPGNTIYFGEGSWLTVV.